This paragraph covers one T cell receptor beta chain sequence. Its antigen is not yet known. Base quality data are lacking; no much larger clone is found one base away. Receptors were amplified or captured by the immunoSEQ multiplex PCR assay. TCRdb provides this immuneACCESS table in a form limited to in-frame rearrangements. Some clones are lacking; in checked studies, under half of them reflect an unresolved V gene, and why the rest are absent is not known. The sample table shows roughly 68,000 clones, and 92% are seen once. The ten most abundant clones make up approximately 1.5% of the sample. This entry is derived from a study of T cell changes during pregnancy in multiple sclerosis (dated 2019 in TCRdb). Looking at the study overall: The study looked at changes in the T cell repertoire across pregnancy in women with multiple sclerosis.

This clonotype originated in a female donor in good health, enrolled as a control in a pregnancy study. This material consisted of peripheral blood, taken in the second trimester of pregnancy.

The nucleotide sequence reads as follows: TGTGCCAGCAGCTTAGGGTTTTCCCTAGCGGGTAAGAATGAGCAGTTCTTC. This is translated as CASSLGFSLAGKNEQFF. The chain joins TRBV7-2 to TRBJ2-1; 8 central nucleotides agree with TRBD2. The germline V gene supplies CDR1 SGHTA and CDR2 FQGNSA. Reading from cysteine to phenylalanine, the CDR3 counts 17 amino acids. The only DNA kept is the CDR3, 51 bases in frame from the first base. Unmatched junction bases come to 12, with V trimmed by 1 base and J by 7 bases.